The next 13 T cell receptor beta chains were all read from a single sample in a study of tissue T cells after allogeneic stem cell transplantation. TCRdb's table, derived via immunoSEQ multiplex PCR, lists solely in-frame clones and lacks some. Altogether about 16,000 clones are present, roughly three quarters being singletons, with the ten largest covering 0.75% to 1%. Source material: spleen. Every receptor here comes from a female BALB/c mouse in good health. Mouse strain MHC haplotype: H2-d.

Regarding this clone: Mouse names are used for the genes. CDR3 residues: CASSDWGQGAGAETLYF. The covered CDR3 bases are TGTGCCAGCAGTGATTGGGGACAGGGGGCGGGAGCAGAAACGCTGTAT. J is TRBJ2-3 and V is TRBV13-3; 12 positions agree with TRBD1. The read terminates 1 residue ahead of where the CDR3 ends, so the germline J gene completes it. V lost 1 base to trimming and J lost 3 bases; unmatched junction nucleotides: 6. The CDR3 totals 17 residues. Germline CDR1 is NNHDY and CDR2 is SYVADS.

This clone came up once. Germline and genes here are mouse. The read terminates 1 residue before the CDR3 end, so the remaining end is supplied by the germline J gene. The genes are TRBV5 and TRBJ2-7, with 7 bases aligning to TRBD1. Germline CDR1 reads LGHNA; CDR2 reads YNLKQL (reference sequence). The CDR3 is made up of 15 amino acids. J gave up 0 bases and V 0 bases, and 2 bases lay outside the gene matches. The sequenced part of the CDR3 DNA is TGTGCCAGCAGCCAAGATGGGACAGACTCCTATGAACAGTAC. This sequence encodes CASSQDGTDSYEQY. The whole CDR3 protein reads CASSQDGTDSYEQYF.

This clone occurred a few times. Mouse gene names apply. The read is 1 residue too short to cover the CDR3 end, so that end is filled in from the germline J gene. The rearrangement joins TRBV13-1 to TRBJ1-3, with D perhaps matching TRBD1 (6 bases). CDR1 and CDR2 from the germline V gene are NSHNY and SYGAGN. Between the trimmed V and J ends, which lost 2 bases and 4 bases, there was a span of 10 bases. The CDR3 runs 14 residues. The CDR3 spells CASSDRGDGNTLYF. Incomplete CDR3 DNA: TGTGCCAGCAGTGACAGGGGAGACGGAAATACGCTCTAT.

Comments on this clone: Mouse names are used for the genes. Sequencing ends 1 residue short of the CDR3 end; the germline J gene provides the rest. V and J are TRBV4 and TRBJ1-3; 8 bases line up with TRBD1. The CDR3 sequence is 14 residues long. Germline loops: CDR1 LGHDT, CDR2 YNNKQL (reference sequence). V dropped 5 bases and J dropped 2; count of bases not matched to a gene: 2. CDR3 DNA, as far as it was read: TGTGCCAGCAGCCAACAGGGGGCTGGAAATACGCTCTAT. Translating it yields CASSQQGAGNTLY. The CDR3 as a whole reads CASSQQGAGNTLYF.

Comments on this clone: The gene names here belong to mouse. With the read ending 1 residue before the CDR3 end, the germline J gene is used to fill in that end. V is TRBV13-2 and J is TRBJ1-1; D gene ambiguous. CDR1 NNHNN and CDR2 SYGAGS come from the germline V gene (reference sequence). V lost 1 base to trimming and J lost 0 bases, with 13 bases between them. This CDR3 contains 16 residues. The CDR3 sequence is CASGDPTPSANTEVFF. Partial CDR3 DNA: TGTGCCAGCGGTGATCCGACACCATCTGCAAACACAGAAGTCTTC.

Turning to this clone: Gene names refer to mouse genes. The read terminates 1 residue ahead of where the CDR3 ends, so the germline J gene completes it. The chain joins TRBV19 to TRBJ2-1; 9 positions match TRBD2. The CDR3 loop spans 13 amino acids. V was clipped by 6 bases and J by 4 bases; unmatched bases: 2. CDR1 and CDR2 from the germline V gene are FNHDT and SITEND (reference sequence). The CDR3 spells CASKDWGYAEQFF. The DNA read from the CDR3 is TGTGCCAGCAAAGACTGGGGGTATGCTGAGCAGTTC.

This clone was seen more than once but under ten times. The gene names here belong to mouse. The read ends 1 residue shy of where the CDR3 ends; the end is completed using the germline J gene. The rearrangement links TRBV19 to TRBJ1-1, with unresolved D. V lost 5 bases and J 0 bases, leaving 2 bases between the germline ends. Germline CDR1 is FNHDT and CDR2 is SITEND (reference sequence). CDR3 length: 11 residues. Partial CDR3 DNA: TGTGCCAGCAGAACAAACACAGAAGTCTTC. Residues: CASRTNTEVF. The entire CDR3 reads CASRTNTEVFF.

Turning to this clone: Mouse germline and gene names are used. The missing CDR3 end, 1 residue past where the read stops, is filled in from the germline J gene. The chain links TRBV5 to TRBJ1-1; D remains ambiguous. The V and J ends lost 4 bases and 7 bases respectively, with 13 bases between them. The germline V gene encodes CDR1 LGHNA and CDR2 YNLKQL (reference sequence). The CDR3 totals 13 residues. The CDR3 region is CASSPLGKGEVFF. CDR3 DNA, as far as it was read: TGTGCCAGCAGCCCCCTGGGGAAGGGAGAAGTCTTC.

As concerns this clone: Gene names refer to mouse genes. The read stops 1 residue short of the end of the CDR3; the missing end is completed from the germline J gene. V is TRBV19 and J is TRBJ2-5, with 9 bases identical to TRBD1. This CDR3 is built from 14 residues. V was clipped by 2 bases and J by 4 bases; unmatched bases: 2. Germline V lookup: CDR1 FNHDT, CDR2 SITEND (reference sequence). CDR3 DNA, as far as it was read: TGTGCCAGCAGTATTCGGGACAGGGAAGACACCCAGTAC. Residues: CASSIRDREDTQY. The entire CDR3 is CASSIRDREDTQYF.

Comment on this clone: All gene names here are mouse names. The observed sequence ends 1 residue before the CDR3 terminus, with the missing tail filled in from the germline J gene. The rearrangement uses TRBV19 and TRBJ1-3, with 10 nucleotides matching TRBD1. Looked up from germline, CDR1 is FNHDT and CDR2 is SITEND (reference sequence). The CDR3 runs to 15 residues. After removal of 4 bases from V and 2 bases from J, the junction contained 3 bases not matched to a gene. The DNA read from the CDR3 is TGTGCCAGCAGTCCCGGGACAGGGGCTGGAAATACGCTCTAT. It encodes CASSPGTGAGNTLY. The CDR3 in full is CASSPGTGAGNTLYF.

This clone was seen a handful of times. The gene names given are mouse names. The read ends 1 residue shy of where the CDR3 ends; the end is completed using the germline J gene. The V and J genes are TRBV14 and TRBJ1-5; D gene unclear. CDR1 SGHDT and CDR2 FRDEAV come from the germline V gene. The CDR3 runs 12 residues. V was pared by 2 bases and J by 6 bases, with 6 bases between. CDR3: CASSFWTQAPLF. Incomplete CDR3 DNA: TGTGCCAGCAGTTTTTGGACCCAGGCTCCGCTT. Full variable domain (rest looked up from reference TRBV14 and TRBJ1-5): EAGVTQSPRYAVLQEGQAVSFWCDPISGHDTLYWYQQPRDQGPQLLVYFRDEAVIDNSQLPSDRFSAVRPKGTNSTLKIQSAKQGDTATYLCASSFWTQAPLFGEGTRLSVL.

Of note for this clone: Germline and genes here are mouse. The read terminates 1 residue ahead of where the CDR3 ends, so the germline J gene completes it. The chain uses TRBV13-2 and TRBJ2-3; 8 bases match TRBD2. Trimming removed 2 bases from V and 2 bases from J; junction bases left unmatched: 4. The CDR3 totals 15 residues. From germline, CDR1 is NNHNN and CDR2 SYGAGS (reference sequence). CDR3 DNA (partial): TGTGCCAGCGGTGAGGGGGGGCGCTTTGCAGAAACGCTGTAT. Translation: CASGEGGRFAETLY. The entire CDR3 protein is CASGEGGRFAETLYF.

As concerns this clone: All gene names here are mouse names. The CDR3 extends 1 residue past the end of the read, so its final part is completed from the germline J gene. This chain joins TRBV14 and TRBJ2-2, with TRBD2 matching 8 bases. Trimming removed 4 bases from V and 1 base from J; junction bases left unmatched: 3. The CDR3 covers 15 residues. Germline V gene sequence: CDR1 SGHDT, CDR2 FRDEAV. CDR3 residues: CASSTGGENTGQLYF. The CDR3 bases that were read are TGTGCCAGCAGTACTGGGGGCGAAAACACCGGGCAGCTCTAC.